The clone carrying this T cell receptor beta chain was seen once. Cohorts were determined from participant-reported clinical history. Sequencing used immunoSEQ multiplex PCR; TCRdb keeps in-frame clones, though not all of them. The table shows under 300,000 clones, with approximately 90% occurring only once. The data originate from a study of blood T cell repertoires in COVID-19. Trimming removed 4 bases from V and 10 bases from J; junction bases left unmatched: 14. CDR3 length: 16 amino acids. CDR1 is LGHDT, CDR2 YNNKEL, per germline (reference sequence). The TCR originated in a woman aged 25 to 39 with acute COVID-19. Specimen: PBMCs or T cells enriched from blood (not recorded which). The rearrangement joins TRBV3-1 (or the pseudogene TRBV3-2) to TRBJ2-1; TRBD2 aligns across 9 bases. In nucleotides, the CDR3 is TGTGCCAGCAGCCCAGCTTGGGCGGGGGGGCCGAAGGAGCAGTTCTTC. Its translation: CASSPAWAGGPKEQFF.